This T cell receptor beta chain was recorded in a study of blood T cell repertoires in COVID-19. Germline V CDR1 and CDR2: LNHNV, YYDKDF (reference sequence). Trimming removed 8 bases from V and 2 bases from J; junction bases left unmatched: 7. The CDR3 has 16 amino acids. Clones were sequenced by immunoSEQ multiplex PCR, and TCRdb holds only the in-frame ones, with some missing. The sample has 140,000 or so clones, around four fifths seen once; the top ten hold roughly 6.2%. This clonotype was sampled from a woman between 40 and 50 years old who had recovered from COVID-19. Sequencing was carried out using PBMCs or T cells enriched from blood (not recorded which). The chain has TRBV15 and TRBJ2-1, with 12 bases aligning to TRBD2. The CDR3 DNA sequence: TGTGCCACCGGACTAGCGGGGAAGGCCGCCTACAATGAGCAGTTCTTC. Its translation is CATGLAGKAAYNEQFF. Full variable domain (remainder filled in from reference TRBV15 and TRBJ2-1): DAMVIQNPRYQVTQFGKPVTLSCSQTLNHNVMYWYQQKSSQAPKLLFHYYDKDFNNEADTPDNFQSRRPNTSFCFLDIRSPGLGDTAMYLCATGLAGKAAYNEQFFGPGTRLTVL.